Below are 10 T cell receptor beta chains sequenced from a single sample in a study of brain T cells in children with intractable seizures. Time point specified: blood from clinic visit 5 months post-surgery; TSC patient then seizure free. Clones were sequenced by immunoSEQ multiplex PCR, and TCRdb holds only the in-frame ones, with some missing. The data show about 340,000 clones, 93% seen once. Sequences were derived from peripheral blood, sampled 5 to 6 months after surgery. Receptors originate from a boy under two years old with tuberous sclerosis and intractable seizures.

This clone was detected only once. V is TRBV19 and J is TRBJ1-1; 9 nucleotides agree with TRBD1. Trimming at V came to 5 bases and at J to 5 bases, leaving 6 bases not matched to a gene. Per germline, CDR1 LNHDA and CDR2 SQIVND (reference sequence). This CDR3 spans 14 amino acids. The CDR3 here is CASSPGQGMTEAFF. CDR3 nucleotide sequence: TGTGCCAGTAGTCCAGGACAGGGGATGACTGAAGCTTTCTTT.

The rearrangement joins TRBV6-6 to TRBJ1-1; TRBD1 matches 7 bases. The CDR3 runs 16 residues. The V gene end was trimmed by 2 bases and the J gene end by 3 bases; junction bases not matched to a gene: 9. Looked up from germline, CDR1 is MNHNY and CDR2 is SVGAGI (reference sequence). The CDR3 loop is CASSYQGESWYTEAFF. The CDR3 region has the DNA TGTGCCAGCAGTTACCAGGGGGAAAGTTGGTACACTGAAGCTTTCTTT.

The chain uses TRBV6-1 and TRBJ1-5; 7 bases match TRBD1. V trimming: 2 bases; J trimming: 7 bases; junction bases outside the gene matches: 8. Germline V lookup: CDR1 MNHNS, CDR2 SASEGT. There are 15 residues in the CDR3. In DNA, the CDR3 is TGTGCCAGCAGTGAAACAGGGGACGCGGGCCAGCCCCAGCATTTT. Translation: CASSETGDAGQPQHF.

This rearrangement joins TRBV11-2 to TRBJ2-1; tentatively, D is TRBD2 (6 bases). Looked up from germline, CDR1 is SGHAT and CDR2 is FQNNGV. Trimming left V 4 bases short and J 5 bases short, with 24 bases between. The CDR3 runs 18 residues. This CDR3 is CASSSLVSRRDIDNEQFF. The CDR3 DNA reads TGTGCCAGCAGCTCCCTAGTGTCGAGGCGGGATATAGACAATGAGCAGTTCTTC.

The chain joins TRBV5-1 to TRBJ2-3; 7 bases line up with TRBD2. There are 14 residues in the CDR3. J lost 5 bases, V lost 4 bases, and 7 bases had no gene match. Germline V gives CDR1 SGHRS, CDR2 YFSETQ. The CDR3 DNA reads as TGCGCCAGCAGCGATCGGGGGGTTCGAGATACGCAGTATTTT. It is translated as CASSDRGVRDTQYF.

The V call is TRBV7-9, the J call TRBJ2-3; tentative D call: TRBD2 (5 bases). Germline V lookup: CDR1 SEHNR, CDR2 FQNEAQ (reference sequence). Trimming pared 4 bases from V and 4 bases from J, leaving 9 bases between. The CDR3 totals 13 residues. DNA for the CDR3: TGTGCCAGCAGCTCTCGGGGATCAGATACGCAGTATTTT. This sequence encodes CASSSRGSDTQYF.

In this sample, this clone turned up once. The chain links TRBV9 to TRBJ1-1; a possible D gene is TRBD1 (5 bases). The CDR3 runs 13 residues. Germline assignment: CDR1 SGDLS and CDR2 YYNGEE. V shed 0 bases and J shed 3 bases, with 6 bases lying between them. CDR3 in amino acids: CASSVEGDTEAFF. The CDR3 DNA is TGTGCCAGCAGCGTAGAAGGGGACACTGAAGCTTTCTTT.

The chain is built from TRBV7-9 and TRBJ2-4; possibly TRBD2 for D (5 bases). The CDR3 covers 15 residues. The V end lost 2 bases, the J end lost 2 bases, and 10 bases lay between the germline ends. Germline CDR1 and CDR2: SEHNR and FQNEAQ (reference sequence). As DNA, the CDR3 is TGTGCCAGCAGCTTAAGTTCGGGGTCCAAAAACATTCAGTACTTC. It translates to CASSLSSGSKNIQYF. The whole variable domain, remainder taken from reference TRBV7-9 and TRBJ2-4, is DTGVSQNPRHKITKRGQNVTFRCDPISEHNRLYWYRQTLGQGPEFLTYFQNEAQLEKSRLLSDRFSAERPKGSFSTLEIQRTEQGDSAMYLCASSLSSGSKNIQYFGAGTRLSVL.

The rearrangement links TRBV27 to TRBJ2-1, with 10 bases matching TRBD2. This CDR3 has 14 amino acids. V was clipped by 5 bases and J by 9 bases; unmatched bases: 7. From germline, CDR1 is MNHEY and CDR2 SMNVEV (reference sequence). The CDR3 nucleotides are TGTGCCAGCAGTCTGAGCGGGAGGGTCGGTGAGCAGTTCTTC. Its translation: CASSLSGRVGEQFF.

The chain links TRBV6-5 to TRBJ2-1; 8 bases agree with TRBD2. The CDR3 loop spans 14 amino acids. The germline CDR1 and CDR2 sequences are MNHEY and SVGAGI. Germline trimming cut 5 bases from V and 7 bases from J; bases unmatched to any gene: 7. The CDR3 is CASSTSGSLNEQFF. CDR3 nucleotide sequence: TGTGCCAGCAGTACTAGCGGCTCTTTAAATGAGCAGTTCTTC.